This T cell receptor (beta chain) was profiled in a study of identical twins. General study findings and limits: Abundant cord blood beta clonotypes carried fewer insertions; memory repertoires showed none.

The table lists this clonotype with a few counts. The antigen is unknown. Trimming removed 6 bases at V and 0 bases at J, with 13 bases between. This CDR3 has 14 amino acids. Germline values: CDR1 DFQATT, CDR2 SNEGSKA (reference sequence). A template switching step contributed a universal primer site, while unique molecular identifiers were present in the cDNA. Via MiXCR, TCRdb re-called the 5' RACE reads, giving one row per CDR3 protein. The sample contains 500,000 to 550,000 distinct CDR3 sequences, 20% to 25% of which appear only once. The sample also formed part of further work on T cells expressing NK-cell markers.

The chain joins TRBV20-1 to TRBJ2-3; possible D gene TRBD2, 6 bases. The receptor's source is a woman under 30 in good health. The specimen was CD4+ T cells sorted from blood. The CDR3 loop is CSATLRGSTDTQYF. The CDR3 DNA follows: TGCAGTGCCACACTCCGGGGGAGCACAGATACGCAGTATTTT.